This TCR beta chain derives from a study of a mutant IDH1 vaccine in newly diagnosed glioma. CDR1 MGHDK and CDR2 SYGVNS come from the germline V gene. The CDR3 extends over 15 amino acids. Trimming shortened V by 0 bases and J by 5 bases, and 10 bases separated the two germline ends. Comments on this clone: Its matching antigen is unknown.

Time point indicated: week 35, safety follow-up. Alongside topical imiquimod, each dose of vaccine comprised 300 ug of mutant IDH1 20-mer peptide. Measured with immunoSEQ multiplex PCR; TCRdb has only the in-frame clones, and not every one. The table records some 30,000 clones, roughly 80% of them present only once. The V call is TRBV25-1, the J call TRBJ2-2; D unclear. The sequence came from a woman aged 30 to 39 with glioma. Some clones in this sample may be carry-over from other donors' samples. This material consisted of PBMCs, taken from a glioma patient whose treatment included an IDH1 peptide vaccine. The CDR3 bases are TGTGCCAGCAGTGAATACCCGCGAACTACCGGGGAGCTGTTTTTT. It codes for CASSEYPRTTGELFF.